Following are 30 T cell receptor beta chains from one sample sequenced in a study of immune cell composition in non-small cell lung cancer. Normal lung was sampled as far from the tumour as possible, at least 3 cm. TCRdb's copy holds only in-frame clones and misses some; the assay was immunoSEQ multiplex PCR. The sample consists of about 3,500 clones, 80% of them appearing once. Input material: non-adjacent lung tissue. These receptors all come from a human donor with non-small cell lung cancer.

This rearrangement joins TRBV11-2 to TRBJ2-3, with TRBD1 matching over 8 bases. The length of the CDR3 is 14 residues. The ends lost 0 bases at V and 4 bases at J; junction bases unmatched: 0. Per germline, CDR1 SGHAT and CDR2 FQNNGV. The chain's CDR3 is CASSLDRGPDTQYF. The CDR3, as DNA: TGTGCCAGCAGCTTAGACAGGGGGCCAGATACGCAGTATTTT.

The chain is built from TRBV19 and TRBJ2-1; 10 bases agree with TRBD2. The CDR3 totals 15 residues. Germline V gene lookup returns CDR1 LNHDA and CDR2 SQIVND (reference sequence). V shed 5 bases, J shed 4 bases, and the junction held 5 bases outside the gene matches. CDR3 nucleotide sequence: TGTGCCAGTAGTTCTAGGACTAGCGGTTACAATGAGCAGTTCTTC. Encoded protein: CASSSRTSGYNEQFF.

This clone was observed a single time. V gene TRBV19 combines with J gene TRBJ2-3; D not resolved. This CDR3 comprises 13 residues. V gave up 5 bases and J gave up 6 bases, with 12 bases separating them. Germline V gives CDR1 LNHDA, CDR2 SQIVND (reference sequence). The CDR3 protein is CASSERGRDTQYF. The CDR3 coding sequence is TGTGCCAGTAGTGAGCGTGGCCGGGATACGCAGTATTTT.

The chain is built from TRBV28 and TRBJ2-5, with unresolved D. Per germline, CDR1 MDHEN and CDR2 SYDVKM. This CDR3 has 16 amino acids. V lost 1 base and J lost 2, with 14 bases in between. The CDR3 DNA is TGTGCCAGCAGTTTATCTGTCGGGCACGATCAAGAGACCCAGTACTTC. This gives the protein CASSLSVGHDQETQYF.

V usage is TRBV10-3 and J usage is TRBJ1-4; D call uncertain. The V end was cut by 2 bases, the J end by 8 bases, with 12 bases between. The germline gives CDR1 ENHRY, CDR2 SYGVKD. The CDR3 totals 14 residues. CDR3 region: CAISESQAGEKLFF. The CDR3 DNA is TGTGCCATCAGTGAGAGCCAGGCCGGGGAAAAACTGTTTTTT.

The V call is TRBV27, the J call TRBJ2-3; D possibly matches TRBD1 or TRBD2 (5 bases each). The CDR3 totals 14 residues. V lost 5 bases to trimming and J lost 10 bases, with 19 bases between them. Germline V gene lookup returns CDR1 MNHEY and CDR2 SMNVEV (reference sequence). In DNA form, the CDR3 reads TGTGCCAGCAGTATGGGACCCCGAAGCGGCTCGCAGTATTTT. Translating it yields CASSMGPRSGSQYF.

The genes are TRBV2 and TRBJ2-3, with 14 bases aligning to TRBD2. Germline CDR1 is SNHLY and CDR2 is FYNNEI. The CDR3 is 17 amino acids. V trimming: 7 bases; J trimming: 3 bases; junction bases outside the gene matches: 9. In nucleotides, the CDR3 is TGTGCCAGCATCCGGGGACTAGCGGGAGTTCGAACAGATACGCAGTATTTT. This translates into CASIRGLAGVRTDTQYF.

The V gene is TRBV7-6, the J gene TRBJ2-2; 8 bases are shared with TRBD1. The J segment lost 0 bases and the V segment lost 3 bases, leaving 0 bases of the junction unmatched. Germline V CDR1 and CDR2: SGHVS, FNYEAQ. This CDR3 comprises 15 residues. The CDR3 protein is CASSLDRANTGELFF. CDR3 nucleotides: TGTGCCAGCAGCTTGGACAGGGCGAACACCGGGGAGCTGTTTTTT.

A single count supports this clone. The rearrangement uses TRBV5-1 and TRBJ2-3; D unresolved. The CDR3 runs 14 residues. The germline V gene encodes CDR1 SGHRS and CDR2 YFSETQ. V was shortened by 0 bases and J by 2 bases, with 7 bases between the two germline ends. In DNA form, the CDR3 reads TGCGCCAGCAGCTTGGGCGGACCCACAGATACGCAGTATTTT. This sequence encodes CASSLGGPTDTQYF.

This sequence joins TRBV11-2 and TRBJ2-1; D unresolved. CDR3 length: 13 amino acids. The V and J ends lost 5 bases and 2 bases respectively, with 7 bases between them. CDR1 is SGHAT, CDR2 FQNNGV, per germline. The CDR3 reads CASSPTTYNEQFF. The CDR3 bases are TGTGCCAGCAGCCCCACAACCTACAATGAGCAGTTCTTC.

This rearrangement joins TRBV18 to TRBJ1-5; D perhaps matches TRBD1 (6 bases). Between the trimmed V and J ends, which lost 3 bases and 1 base, there was a span of 10 bases. In germline, CDR1 is KGHSH, CDR2 LQKENI. This CDR3 is 15 amino acids long. The CDR3 nucleotides are TGTGCCAGCTCACCGCCAGGGACAAGCAATCAGCCCCAGCATTTT. Translation: CASSPPGTSNQPQHF.

V is TRBV7-8 and J is TRBJ2-7; D possibly corresponds to TRBD2 (5 bases). V was pared by 4 bases and J by 5 bases, with 18 bases between. This CDR3 region has 15 residues. Per the germline V gene, CDR1 is SGHVS and CDR2 is FQNEAQ. CDR3 amino acids: CASSSRRITRDEQYF. The CDR3 bases are TGTGCCAGCAGCTCAAGAAGAATAACTAGGGACGAGCAGTACTTC.

This clone was detected once. The V call is TRBV10-2, the J call TRBJ2-2; 9 bases match TRBD2. The CDR3 loop spans 17 amino acids. Looked up from germline, CDR1 is WSHSY and CDR2 is SAAADI. Trimming at V came to 6 bases and at J to 3 bases, leaving 11 bases not matched to a gene. CDR3 bases: TGCGCCAGCAGACCCGCGGGAGGGCCAGGGTACACCGGGGAGCTGTTTTTT. Amino acid sequence: CASRPAGGPGYTGELFF.

The table lists this clone with a few counts. J is TRBJ2-5 and V is TRBV7-2; 9 nucleotides agree with TRBD2. This CDR3 has 15 amino acids. Germline CDR1 SGHTA, CDR2 FQGNSA. The J segment lost 3 bases and the V segment lost 1 base, leaving 3 bases of the junction unmatched. The CDR3 DNA reads TGTGCCAGCAGCTTAGTAGCGGGAGTGGAAGAGACCCAGTACTTC. Protein sequence: CASSLVAGVEETQYF.

A single count supports this clone. CDR3 protein: CASSFIPEGEQYF. CDR3 bases: TGCGCCAGCAGTTTTATCCCCGAGGGCGAGCAGTACTTC. J is TRBJ2-7 and V is TRBV5-1; D is perhaps TRBD2 (5 bases). The length of the CDR3 is 13 residues. Germline CDR1 is SGHRS and CDR2 is YFSETQ. Between the trimmed V and J ends, which lost 5 bases and 6 bases, there was a span of 15 bases.

This sequence joins TRBV2 and TRBJ1-4; D is undetermined. The CDR3 is made up of 14 amino acids. Per the germline V gene, CDR1 is SNHLY and CDR2 is FYNNEI. V dropped 1 base and J dropped 4 bases, with 7 bases sitting between them. In DNA, the CDR3 is TGTGCCAGCAGTGAAGGAGGGAGTAATGAAAAACTGTTTTTT. Amino acids: CASSEGGSNEKLFF. The variable domain in full, completed from reference TRBV2 and TRBJ1-4, reads EPEVTQTPSHQVTQMGQEVILRCVPISNHLYFYWYRQILGQKVEFLVSFYNNEISEKSEIFDDQFSVERPDGSNFTLKIRSTKLEDSAMYFCASSEGGSNEKLFFGSGTQLSVL.

J is TRBJ2-1 and V is TRBV6-5, with 9 bases fitting TRBD2. The CDR3 is 13 amino acids. The trim removed 8 bases at V and 4 bases at J, leaving 3 bases unmatched. Germline values: CDR1 MNHEY, CDR2 SVGAGI. The CDR3 nucleotides read TGTGCCAGCGGGCTAGCGGGGTACAATGAGCAGTTCTTC. Residues: CASGLAGYNEQFF.

The chain joins TRBV5-4 to TRBJ2-7, with 11 bases identical to TRBD2. This CDR3 has 14 amino acids. Unmatched junction bases numbered 3, after V lost 3 bases and J lost 4 bases. The V gene's germline CDR1 is SGHNT and CDR2 YYREEE (reference sequence). The CDR3, as DNA: TGTGCCAGCAGCTCTACTAGCGGGAGTTACGAGCAGTACTTC. Amino acids: CASSSTSGSYEQYF.

V and J are TRBV9 and TRBJ2-1; D gene ambiguous. CDR3 size: 14 residues. Germline values: CDR1 SGDLS, CDR2 YYNGEE. Trimming took off 3 bases at V and 2 bases at J, with 9 bases between the two ends. CDR3 bases: TGTGCCAGCAGCGCTCCCCCAACCTACAATGAGCAGTTCTTC. Protein product: CASSAPPTYNEQFF.

The chain has TRBV5-4 and TRBJ2-7; D unresolved. Germline V gene sequence: CDR1 SGHNT, CDR2 YYREEE (reference sequence). CDR3 length equals 14 residues. Between the trimmed V and J ends, which lost 0 bases and 1 base, there was a span of 8 bases. CDR3: CASSLAGVSYEQYF. The CDR3 DNA sequence: TGTGCCAGCAGCTTGGCGGGCGTTTCCTACGAGCAGTACTTC.

CDR3 DNA: TGTGCCAGCAGTTTATATGGGGTCATGACGCAGTATTTT. Protein sequence: CASSLYGVMTQYF. This rearrangement joins TRBV28 to TRBJ2-3; no clear D. This CDR3 contains 13 residues. In germline, CDR1 is MDHEN, CDR2 SYDVKM. Trimming removed 1 base from V and 9 bases from J, with 11 bases in between.

The chain combines TRBV18 with TRBJ2-5, with 9 bases identical to TRBD2. The CDR3 covers 17 residues. Per the germline V gene, CDR1 is KGHSH and CDR2 is LQKENI. With V trimmed by 3 bases and J by 2 bases, 10 bases remained unmatched. CDR3 nucleotide sequence: TGTGCCAGCTCACCGTATCGAGGGACTAGCAGACAAGAGACCCAGTACTTC. Protein sequence: CASSPYRGTSRQETQYF.

The rearrangement joins TRBV15 to TRBJ2-1; D might be TRBD2 (6 bases). Trimming cost V 5 bases and J 6 bases, with 20 bases left between them. Germline assignment: CDR1 LNHNV and CDR2 YYDKDF (reference sequence). The CDR3 loop spans 16 amino acids. As DNA, the CDR3 is TGTGCCACCAGCCCCCAAAAGGGGCGGGGTTCCAATGAGCAGTTCTTC. This gives the protein CATSPQKGRGSNEQFF.

V is TRBV2 and J is TRBJ2-7, with D possibly being TRBD1 (6 bases). The CDR3 contains 13 residues. Germline lookup yields CDR1 SNHLY and CDR2 FYNNEI. Trimming left V 7 bases short and J 3 bases short, with 13 bases between. The CDR3 sequence: CASIGGLGYEQYF. The DNA of the CDR3 is TGTGCCAGCATTGGGGGCCTTGGCTACGAGCAGTACTTC.

V usage is TRBV10-1 and J usage is TRBJ1-1; D remains ambiguous. Germline assignment: CDR1 WNHNN and CDR2 SYGVQD (reference sequence). The CDR3 sequence is 12 residues long. V lost 3 bases, J lost 5 bases, and 7 bases lay in between. CDR3: CASSDLVTEAFF. The CDR3 DNA sequence: TGCGCCAGCAGTGATTTGGTAACTGAAGCTTTCTTT.

V and J are TRBV7-9 and TRBJ2-7; D remains unclear. CDR1 is SEHNR and CDR2 is FQNEAQ in the germline V gene (reference sequence). V was shortened by 3 bases and J by 7 bases, with 10 bases between the two germline ends. The CDR3 runs 12 residues. The chain's CDR3 is CASSLGLREQYF. The CDR3 DNA reads as TGTGCCAGCAGCTTGGGTTTACGGGAGCAGTACTTC. The full variable domain, rest sourced from reference TRBV7-9 and TRBJ2-7, is DTGVSQNPRHKITKRGQNVTFRCDPISEHNRLYWYRQTLGQGPEFLTYFQNEAQLEKSRLLSDRFSAERPKGSFSTLEIQRTEQGDSAMYLCASSLGLREQYFGPGTRLTVT.

The V gene is TRBV6-5, the J gene TRBJ1-1; TRBD1 matches at 9 bases. The V and J ends lost 5 bases and 4 bases, in that order; junction bases with no gene match: 8. This CDR3 is built from 15 residues. Germline V gene data show CDR1 as MNHEY and CDR2 as SVGAGI. CDR3 nucleotide sequence: TGTGCCAGCAGTCGTACAGGGGGCAGGTCCACTGAAGCTTTCTTT. This encodes CASSRTGGRSTEAFF.

This clone ranks as large. The chain is built from TRBV5-1 and TRBJ2-3, with TRBD2 identical over 7 bases. The V gene's germline CDR1 is SGHRS and CDR2 YFSETQ. This CDR3 contains 15 residues. V shed 2 bases, J shed 2 bases, and the junction held 5 bases outside the gene matches. This chain's CDR3 is CASSFERDLTDTQYF. Here the CDR3 DNA reads TGCGCCAGCAGCTTTGAGCGGGACCTCACAGATACGCAGTATTTT. Supplemented by reference TRBV5-1 and TRBJ2-3, the full variable domain reads KAGVTQTPRYLIKTRGQQVTLSCSPISGHRSVSWYQQTPGQGLQFLFEYFSETQRNKGNFPGRFSGRQFSNSRSEMNVSTLELGDSALYLCASSFERDLTDTQYFGPGTRLTVL.

This chain connects TRBV28 to TRBJ1-3; D remains ambiguous. V was cut by 3 bases and J by 4 bases, with 1 base left in between. CDR3 length: 11 amino acids. Germline-derived CDR1 and CDR2 are MDHEN and SYDVKM. The CDR3 DNA reads TGTGCCAGCAGTTTGGGAAACACCATATATTTT. Translating it yields CASSLGNTIYF.

Turning to this clone: Germline is not matched at one junction end, which may reflect a read error. V gene TRBV7-7 combines with J gene TRBJ1-3; the match to TRBD1 covers 10 bases. The CDR3 has 15 amino acids. Germline V lookup: CDR1 SSHAT, CDR2 FNYEAQ (reference sequence). CDR3: CASSLDRGPGNTIYF. CDR3 bases: TGTGCTAGCAGCCTCGACAGGGGGCCTGGAAACACCATATATTTT.